The TCR beta chain under discussion was sequenced for a study of blood T cells in healthy people across ages (dated by TCRdb to between 2014 and 2017). With regard to the full study: In model experiments, template switching captured roughly one uniquely barcoded TCR beta cDNA molecule for every two T cells. Four age groups were formed from the donors: young (average approximately 17 years), middle-aged (approximately 40), aged (about 62) and long-lived (roughly 81). To track age-related changes in TCR beta repertoire diversity, the study relied on deep sequencing normalized with unique cDNA molecular identifiers. The study analyzed two additional independent replicas of 1 million unique cDNA reads from the same blood draw for two donors, one aged 18 to 29 and one aged 80 or older. Here is what the overall study found, with its caveats: Estimates of total diversity based on one million sequenced T cells were considered lower bounds and underestimates. The CMV infection status of donors was not known, potentially confounding age-related changes in expanded clonotypes. Observed TCR beta diversity per million T cells fell roughly linearly with age, and a significant reduction was already apparent by age around 36. Compared with the aged group, the long-lived group had more naive CD4+ T cells, fewer expanded clones and increased TCR diversity, suggesting age selection. Because profiling used bulk unsorted PBMCs, naive and antigen-experienced compartments could not be compared conclusively. There was a strong correlation between observed TCR beta diversity and the percentage of naive T cells measured by flow cytometry.

Systemically healthy Caucasian individuals from Russia, some 38 in total and aged roughly 6 to 100 years, were included as donors. Roughly 10 milliliters of peripheral blood were collected from each donor into EDTA-treated Vacutainer tubes. Ficoll-Paque density-gradient centrifugation was used to isolate PBMCs, with at least 7 million per sample. Total RNA, at least 6 micrograms per sample, was extracted from PBMCs with Trizol reagent. For every donor, an aliquot of PBMCs went through flow cytometry to measure the percentages of naive CD45RAhigh/CD27high T cells. Library generation was performed with 5' RACE. TCRdb lists the instrument as Illumina HiSeq 2500. A second PCR of roughly 6 to 12 cycles was run with a J-beta primer mix and a sample-barcoded 5' primer. Each TCR beta cDNA molecule received a unique molecular identifier from a template-switch 5' adaptor carrying 12 random nucleotides. Each sample yielded at least 3 million CDR3-containing paired-end reads. The Mint cDNA synthesis kit, primed by a TRBC-specific oligonucleotide, was used to synthesize first-strand cDNA from all RNA. Following uracil-DNA glycosylase treatment, all cDNA underwent a first 18-cycle PCR with the universal primers M1SS and BC2_uni_R. Turning to the authors' computational methods: For normalization, 1 million high-quality reads, each with a distinct molecular identifier, were randomly selected from each sample. Reads sharing molecular identifiers were discarded rather than binned into consensus sequences. MiTCR, run with a Q25 quality threshold and the strictest error-elimination algorithm, handled CDR3 identification, clonotype clustering and error correction. A nonparametric unseen species model with Euler transformation was used to estimate a lower bound on total TCR beta diversity. TCRdb reworked the public reads: Q25 trimming with fastp, MiXCR clone assembly, productive beta chains retained. Identical CDR3 protein sequences are pooled into one entry, listed with their most common genes and DNA. The V and J calls shown here were made by TCRdb, not taken from the authors' results. The sample table contains more than 1,000,000 distinct CDR3 sequences; only one count was recorded for under 30% of them. About 0.72% of the sample is in the top ten clones.

About this clonotype: Its antigen has not been determined. Qualities for individual bases were not recorded, and no much larger clone is one base off.

CDR3 length: 14 amino acids, cysteine to phenylalanine. The only DNA kept is the CDR3, 42 bases in frame from the first base. Ends trimmed: V by 4 bases, J by 7 bases; bases unmatched to a gene: 10. CDR1 and CDR2 (SGHNT, YYREEE) derive from the germline V gene (reference sequence). These data also formed part of another study, on T cells of mothers and their children. The second investigation adds: The donors were nine systemically healthy Caucasian individuals, made up of three mothers and their six children. cDNA synthesis used all of the extracted RNA, with approximately 1.4 ug of RNA in each 15 ul reaction. In the second PCR, the M1S primer introduced both the sample barcodes and 2-4 random nucleotides. More than 9 million TCR beta CDR3 reads were obtained from each mother, and millions of reads were obtained from each child. In both related and unrelated pairs, thymic selection shapes the output of TCR recombination in a similar way, with inherited differences having only a minor effect. Normalized repertoire overlap in related mother-child pairs was always slightly higher than in unrelated mother-child pairs, but the difference was never significant. Persistent microchimeric T cell clones were not detected, at a sensitivity of around 95 clones per million clonotypes. To look for features that set related mother-child pairs apart from unrelated individuals, the researchers ran deep NGS to compare the TCR beta repertoires of mothers and children. On average, the children were roughly 10 +/- 4 years old, while the mothers were approximately 40 +/- 4 years old. After adapter ligation was performed with NEBNext reagents, the libraries were sequenced on an Illumina HiSeq 2000 with 100+100 nt paired-end reads. To prevent cross-contamination, the mother and child libraries were prepared a month apart and were sequenced in separate runs. Each donor had between about 500,000 and 2,100,000 distinct TCR beta clonotypes identified. Naive TCR beta clonotypes were estimated from low-frequency clonotypes matched to each donor's FACS-determined naive share, without sorting.

The sequence links TRBV5-4 to TRBJ1-2, with 7 central nucleotides matching TRBD1. The sequenced sample was blood. The source is a girl aged 2-10 years in good health. The CDR3 sequence is CASSGTASLFGYTF. The DNA is TGTGCCAGCAGCGGGACAGCAAGCTTATTTGGCTACACCTTC.